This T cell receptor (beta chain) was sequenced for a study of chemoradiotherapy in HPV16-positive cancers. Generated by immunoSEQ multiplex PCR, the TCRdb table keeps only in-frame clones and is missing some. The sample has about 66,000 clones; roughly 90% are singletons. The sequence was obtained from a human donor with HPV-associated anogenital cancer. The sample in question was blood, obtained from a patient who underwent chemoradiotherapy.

This chain's CDR3 is CASSPPDRSGGYTF. CDR3 nucleotides: TGTGCCAGCTCACCCCCGGACCGCTCCGGAGGCTACACCTTC. This chain links TRBV18 with TRBJ1-2; D is ambiguous. Germline CDR1 is KGHSH and CDR2 is LQKENI. The CDR3 totals 14 residues. Trimming cost V 3 bases and J 8 bases, with 16 bases left between them. The whole variable domain, filled in from reference TRBV18 and TRBJ1-2, reads NAGVMQNPRHLVRRRGQEARLRCSPMKGHSHVYWYRQLPEEGLKFMVYLQKENIIDESGMPKERFSAEFPKEGPSILRIQQVVRGDSAAYFCASSPPDRSGGYTFGSGTRLTVV.